This passage covers 6 T cell receptor beta chains from one sample sequenced in a study of regulatory T cells in long-lasting Graves disease. Through Arm-PCR of CDR3 regions and iRepertoire HTBI primers, TCR beta libraries were built. TCRdb called the multiplex PCR reads again in MiXCR, with one record for every CDR3 protein. In the table there are about 240,000 distinct CDR3 sequences, just over 20% of which are singletons. Time point of the sample: newly diagnosed GD, antithyroid drugs for less than 3 months. Making the TCR library involved RNA that had been extracted from PBMCs. The specimen comprised peripheral blood mononuclear cells (PBMCs), sampled at new diagnosis, from a patient treated with antithyroid drugs. The receptors here all came from a female donor with Graves disease.

Concerning this clonotype itself: One base separates it from a far larger clone, so it is likely a read error. The chain recombines TRBV27 with TRBJ2-4; 11 positions match TRBD1. This CDR3 contains 16 residues. Germline V gene lookup returns CDR1 MNHEY and CDR2 SMNVEV (reference sequence). The CDR3 protein is CASSFGRTGGSYEQNF. The DNA for the CDR3 is TGTGCCAGCAGTTTCGGAAGGACAGGGGGCTCCTACGAGCAGAACTTC.

Many counts were recorded for this clonotype. This chain uses TRBV5-5 with TRBJ2-1; 9 positions match TRBD2. V was clipped by 5 bases and J by 0 bases; unmatched bases: 9. The germline V gene encodes CDR1 SGHKS and CDR2 YYEKEE (reference sequence). The length of the CDR3 is 17 residues. The CDR3 sequence is CASSGMSGRSSYNEQFF. CDR3 sequence (DNA): TGTGCCAGCAGTGGGATGAGCGGGAGGTCCTCCTACAATGAGCAGTTCTTC.

This clonotype was detected many times. The chain links TRBV5-4 to TRBJ2-5, with unresolved D. This CDR3 region has 13 residues. The germline V and J ends were trimmed by 4 bases and 7 bases, with 14 bases remaining between them. Germline assignment: CDR1 SGHNT and CDR2 YYREEE (reference sequence). CDR3 amino acids: CASSPHGEGTQYF. As DNA, the CDR3 is TGTGCCAGCAGCCCACATGGCGAAGGGACCCAGTACTTC.

V is TRBV20-1 and J is TRBJ2-3, with a tentative D call TRBD1 (6 bases). CDR1 and CDR2 (germline): DFQATT, SNEGSKA (reference sequence). Deletions cut 4 bases from V and 5 bases from J, with 22 bases between. This CDR3 is 16 amino acids long. The CDR3 DNA sequence: TGCAGTGCTATTAACGTCAGGGGCTTGTATGGAGATACGCAGTATTTT. This encodes CSAINVRGLYGDTQYF.

In this sample, this clonotype turned up many times. The CDR3 protein is CASSRLAGDTDTQYF. The CDR3 DNA sequence: TGTGCCAGCTCAAGACTAGCGGGCGACACAGATACGCAGTATTTT. This sequence joins TRBV18 and TRBJ2-3, with 10 bases identical to TRBD2. V lost 5 bases to trimming and J lost 2 bases; unmatched junction nucleotides: 4. Germline CDR1 is KGHSH and CDR2 is LQKENI. This CDR3 spans 15 amino acids.

This clonotype was seen many times. The CDR3 coding sequence is TGCAGTGCTAGAGATGGTCAAGGGAATAGCAATCAGCCCCAGCATTTT. It encodes CSARDGQGNSNQPQHF. The chain joins TRBV20-1 to TRBJ1-5; D remains ambiguous. Germline V gene lookup returns CDR1 DFQATT and CDR2 SNEGSKA (reference sequence). V lost 0 bases to trimming and J lost 0 bases, with 12 bases between them. The CDR3 has 16 amino acids.